A single sample is the source of the 9 T cell receptor beta chains below, sequenced in a study of blood T cell repertoires in COVID-19. Generated by immunoSEQ multiplex PCR, the TCRdb table keeps only in-frame clones and is missing some. In the table there are 150,000 to 200,000 clones, approximately 92% of which are singletons. The sample taken for sequencing was peripheral blood. These TCRs come from a man aged 45-60 years with acute or convalescent COVID-19.

The chain carries TRBV3-1 (or the pseudogene TRBV3-2) and TRBJ2-3, with D possibly matching TRBD1 (6 bases). This CDR3 is built from 15 residues. V gave up 1 base and J gave up 4 bases, with 12 bases separating them. Germline loops: CDR1 LGHDT, CDR2 YNNKEL (reference sequence). The chain's CDR3 is CASSQATGSPDTQYF. CDR3 bases: TGTGCCAGCAGCCAAGCGACAGGATCCCCAGATACGCAGTATTTT.

The V call is TRBV29-1, the J call TRBJ1-1; D remains ambiguous. V lost 7 bases and J lost 0, with 6 bases in between. CDR1 is SQVTM and CDR2 is ANQGSEA in the germline V gene. This CDR3 region has 11 residues. CDR3 bases: TGCAGCGGTTCAGTGAACACTGAAGCTTTCTTT. Encoded protein: CSGSVNTEAFF.

The V gene is TRBV7-9, the J gene TRBJ2-7, with a tentative D call TRBD2 (6 bases). This CDR3 is 14 amino acids long. Germline CDR1 and CDR2: SEHNR and FQNEAQ (reference sequence). With 1 base removed from V and 7 bases from J, the gap between germline ends came to 14 bases. The CDR3 coding sequence is TGTGCCAGCAGCTTAGACGGGAGACGGGGGGAGCAGTACTTC. Translating it yields CASSLDGRRGEQYF.

The V and J genes are TRBV29-1 and TRBJ1-1; 8 nucleotides match TRBD1. J gave up 3 bases and V 0 bases, and 3 bases lay outside the gene matches. Germline V gene sequence: CDR1 SQVTM, CDR2 ANQGSEA. The CDR3 is made up of 14 amino acids. The CDR3 bases are TGCAGCGTTGAAGACAGGGGGCTTTACACTGAAGCTTTCTTT. Its protein is CSVEDRGLYTEAFF.

This sequence joins TRBV12-5 and TRBJ2-1; 8 bases agree with TRBD1. This CDR3 comprises 19 residues. Trimming cost V 0 bases and J 9 bases; bases outside gene matches: 19. CDR1 and CDR2 (germline): LGHNT, FRNRAP. The CDR3 is CASGLVVDGTMTGDIEQFF. The DNA for the CDR3 is TGTGCTAGTGGTTTGGTAGTCGATGGTACAATGACAGGGGATATTGAGCAGTTCTTC.

The chain couples TRBV29-1 to TRBJ2-3; possibly TRBD2 for D (5 bases). The CDR3 loop spans 14 amino acids. V dropped 4 bases and J dropped 0 bases, with 11 bases sitting between them. Germline CDR1 and CDR2: SQVTM and ANQGSEA. CDR3 coding DNA: TGCAGCGTTGTTAGGTGGACTAGCACAGATACGCAGTATTTT. Translation: CSVVRWTSTDTQYF.

This CDR3 reads CASSLSSDRYSNQPQHF. Written as DNA, the CDR3 is TGTGCCAGCAGTCTCTCTTCCGACAGATATAGCAATCAGCCCCAGCATTTT. V gene TRBV28 combines with J gene TRBJ1-5; possible D gene TRBD1, 5 bases. V lost 5 bases, J lost 0 bases, and 17 bases lay in between. The CDR3 is 17 amino acids. Germline CDR1 MDHEN, CDR2 SYDVKM.

V is TRBV3-1 (or the pseudogene TRBV3-2) and J is TRBJ2-7, with unresolved D. The CDR3 spans 11 residues. Per the germline V gene, CDR1 is LGHDT and CDR2 is YNNKEL (reference sequence). The V gene lost 3 bases and the J gene lost 3 bases, with 3 bases spanning the gap. CDR3: CASSQSYEQYF. The CDR3, as DNA: TGTGCCAGCAGCCAGAGCTACGAGCAGTACTTC.

The V and J genes are TRBV5-6 and TRBJ2-2; no definite D call. V dropped 3 bases and J dropped 0 bases, with 9 bases sitting between them. There are 15 residues in the CDR3. CDR1 and CDR2 (germline): SGHDT, YYEEEE. CDR3 sequence (DNA): TGTGCCAGCAGCTCAAGACACGCGAACACCGGGGAGCTGTTTTTT. Amino acids: CASSSRHANTGELFF.